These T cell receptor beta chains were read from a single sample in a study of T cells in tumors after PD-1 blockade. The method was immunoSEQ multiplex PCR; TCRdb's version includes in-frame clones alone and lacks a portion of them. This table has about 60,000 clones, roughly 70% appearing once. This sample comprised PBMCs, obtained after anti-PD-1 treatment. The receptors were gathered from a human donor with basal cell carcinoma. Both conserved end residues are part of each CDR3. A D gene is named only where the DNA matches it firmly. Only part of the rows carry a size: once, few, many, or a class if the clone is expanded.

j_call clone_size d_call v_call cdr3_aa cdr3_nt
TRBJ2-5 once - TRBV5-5 CASSLDGPKMVEAQYF TGTGCCAGCAGCTTGGATGGGCCGAAAATGGTAGAGGCCCAGTACTTC
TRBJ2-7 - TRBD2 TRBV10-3 CAISEGLGGGAYEQYF TGTGCCATCAGTGAGGGGTTGGGGGGAGGGGCCTACGAGCAGTACTTC
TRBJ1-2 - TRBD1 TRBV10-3 CAIRTDRVEGYTF TGTGCCATCAGGACCGACAGGGTGGAAGGCTACACCTTC
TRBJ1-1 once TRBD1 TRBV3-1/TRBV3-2 CASSRTGGNTEAFF TGTGCCAGCAGCCGGACAGGGGGGAACACTGAAGCTTTCTTT
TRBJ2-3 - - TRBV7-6 CASSRLKTNSFPDTQYF TGTGCCAGCAGCCGACTAAAGACTAATTCGTTCCCGGATACGCAGTATTTT
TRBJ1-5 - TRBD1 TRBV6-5 CASSYGPQGAGQPQHF TGTGCCAGCAGTTACGGCCCGCAGGGGGCCGGTCAGCCCCAGCATTTT
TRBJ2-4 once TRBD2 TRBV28 CASSFGGAAKNIQYF TGTGCCAGCAGTTTCGGGGGGGCCGCCAAAAACATTCAGTACTTC
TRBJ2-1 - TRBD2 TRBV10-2 CASTPGTSGYNEQFF TGCGCCAGCACTCCCGGGACTAGCGGTTACAATGAGCAGTTCTTC
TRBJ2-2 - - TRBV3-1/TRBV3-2 CASSQGGTGELFF TGTGCCAGCAGCCAAGGGGGTACCGGGGAGCTGTTTTTT
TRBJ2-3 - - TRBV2 CASIRTHSTDTQYF TGTGCCAGCATCCGGACCCACAGCACAGATACGCAGTATTTT
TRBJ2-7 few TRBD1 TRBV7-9 CASSSMSDTGQPNF TGTGCCAGCAGCTCGATGTCTGATACGGGACAGCCAAACTTC
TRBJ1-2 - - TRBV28 CASSLWQDKLSYGYTF TGTGCCAGCAGTTTATGGCAGGACAAGCTCTCCTATGGCTACACCTTC
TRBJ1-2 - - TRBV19 CASSIGGLGYGYTF TGTGCCAGTAGTATAGGGGGACTCGGCTATGGCTACACCTTC
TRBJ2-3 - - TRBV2 CASSAPTSTDTQYF TGTGCCAGCAGTGCCCCAACTAGTACAGATACGCAGTATTTT
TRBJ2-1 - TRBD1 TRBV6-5 CASSYLPGQPYNEQFF TGTGCCAGCAGTTACTTACCGGGACAGCCCTACAATGAGCAGTTCTTC
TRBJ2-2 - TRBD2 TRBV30 CAWRKLTSGGAINTGELFF TGTGCCTGGAGGAAGCTGACTAGCGGGGGGGCCATTAACACCGGGGAGCTGTTTTTT
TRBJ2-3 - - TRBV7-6 CASSSRELGADTQYF TGTGCCAGCAGTTCCAGGGAATTAGGTGCAGATACGCAGTATTTT
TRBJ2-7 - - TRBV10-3 CAIRDRDYEQYF TGTGCCATCAGGGACCGAGATTACGAGCAGTACTTC
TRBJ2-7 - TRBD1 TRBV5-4 CASSLDRGNYEQYF TGTGCCAGCAGCCTGGACAGGGGGAACTACGAGCAGTACTTC
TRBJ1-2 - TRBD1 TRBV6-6 CASSAGQEIRNYGYTF TGTGCCAGCAGTGCGGGACAGGAGATCCGAAACTATGGCTACACCTTC
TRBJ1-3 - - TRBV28 CASNVDRSSGNTIYF TGTGCCAGCAACGTCGACAGGTCCTCTGGAAACACCATATATTTT
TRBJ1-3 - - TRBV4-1 CASSQVSYGHSGNTIYF TGCGCCAGCAGCCAAGTTTCGTACGGACACTCTGGAAACACCATATATTTT
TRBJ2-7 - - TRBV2 CASSEVYSYEQYF TGTGCCAGCAGTGAAGTTTATTCCTACGAGCAGTACTTC
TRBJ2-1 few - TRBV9 CASSVEVGNEQFF TGTGCCAGCAGCGTAGAAGTAGGGAATGAGCAGTTCTTC
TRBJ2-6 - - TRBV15 CATSRATEVSVLTF TGTGCCACCAGCAGAGCCACAGAAGTCAGCGTCCTGACTTTC
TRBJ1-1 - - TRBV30 CAWRTDRPNTEAFF TGTGCCTGGAGAACCGACAGACCGAACACTGAAGCTTTCTTT
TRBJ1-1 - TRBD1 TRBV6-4 CASSDGDRGHAFF TGTGCCAGCAGTGACGGGGACAGGGGGCACGCTTTCTTT
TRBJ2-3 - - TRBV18 CASSQSTDTQYF TGTGCCAGCTCACAAAGCACAGATACGCAGTATTTT
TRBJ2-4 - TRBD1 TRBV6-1 CASSGGQATTIAKNIQYF TGTGCCAGCAGTGGTGGACAGGCCACCACCATAGCCAAAAACATTCAGTACTTC
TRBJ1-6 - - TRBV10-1 CASSESNSGNSPLHF TGCGCCAGCAGTGAGTCGAACAGTGGAAATTCACCCCTCCACTTT
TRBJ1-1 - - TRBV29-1 CSVARFAEAFF TGCAGCGTCGCAAGGTTCGCTGAAGCTTTCTTT
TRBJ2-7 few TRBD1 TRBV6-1 CASSEGTGGSYEQYF TGTGCCAGCAGTGAAGGGACAGGGGGCTCCTACGAGCAGTACTTC
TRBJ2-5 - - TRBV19 CASSIVFRGQETQYF TGTGCCAGTAGTATAGTATTCAGGGGTCAAGAGACCCAGTACTTC
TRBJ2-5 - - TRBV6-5 CASSYSGLGGETQYF TGTGCCAGCAGTTACTCGGGGCTAGGTGGCGAGACCCAGTACTTC
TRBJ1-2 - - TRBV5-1 CASSSPGEDGYTF TGCGCCAGCAGCTCCCCAGGGGAGGATGGCTACACCTTC
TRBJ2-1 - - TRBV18 CASSPGYNRPKGTGSSYNEQFF TGTGCCAGCTCACCAGGGTATAATCGTCCGAAGGGGACCGGGAGCTCCTACAATGAGCAGTTCTTC
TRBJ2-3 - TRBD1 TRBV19 CASSGGLTDTQYF TGTGCCAGTTCAGGGGGCCTCACAGATACGCAGTATTTT
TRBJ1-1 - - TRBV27 CASSSRGAEAFF TGTGCCAGCAGCTCCAGGGGCGCTGAAGCTTTCTTT
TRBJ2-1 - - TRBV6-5 CASSYSEYNEQFF TGTGCCAGCAGTTACTCGGAGTACAATGAGCAGTTCTTC
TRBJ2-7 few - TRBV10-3 CATGASSYEQYF TGTGCCACCGGGGCGAGTTCCTACGAGCAGTACTTC
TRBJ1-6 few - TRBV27 CASSLAGTYNSPLHF TGTGCCAGCAGTTTGGCTGGGACGTATAATTCACCCCTCCACTTT
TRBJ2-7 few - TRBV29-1 CSVEGESYEQYF TGCAGCGTTGAGGGCGAATCCTACGAGCAGTACTTC
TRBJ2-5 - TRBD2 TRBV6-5 CASSWLAGGKETQYF TGTGCCAGCAGTTGGCTAGCGGGGGGGAAAGAGACCCAGTACTTC
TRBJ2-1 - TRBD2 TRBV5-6 CASSTGTSGVTEQFF TGTGCCAGCAGCACCGGGACTAGCGGGGTGACTGAGCAGTTCTTC
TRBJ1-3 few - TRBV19 CASSMDIGNTIYF TGTGCCAGTAGTATGGACATCGGAAACACCATATATTTT
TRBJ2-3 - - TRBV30 CAWSVGAGWADTQYF TGTGCCTGGAGTGTAGGGGCAGGATGGGCAGATACGCAGTATTTT
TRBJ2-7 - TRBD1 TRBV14 CASSQTFLRDRAYEQYF TGTGCCAGCAGCCAAACCTTCCTCCGGGACAGGGCCTACGAGCAGTACTTC
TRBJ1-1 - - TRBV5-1 CASSSVETEAFF TGCGCCAGCAGCTCCGTAGAGACTGAAGCTTTCTTT
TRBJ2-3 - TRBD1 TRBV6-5 CASRTGNTDTQYF TGTGCCAGCAGGACAGGGAACACAGATACGCAGTATTTT
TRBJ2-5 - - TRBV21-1 CASSKNPPGWPDQETQYF TGTGCCAGCAGCAAAAACCCACCAGGGTGGCCAGACCAAGAGACCCAGTACTTC
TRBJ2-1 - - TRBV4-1 CASSLEGGGYNEQFF TGCGCCAGCAGCTTAGAGGGGGGAGGCTACAATGAGCAGTTCTTC
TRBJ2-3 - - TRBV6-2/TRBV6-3 CASSYSGLDTQYF TGTGCCAGCAGTTACTCGGGGTTAGATACGCAGTATTTT
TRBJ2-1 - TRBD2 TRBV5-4 CASRGLGTSGTSYNEQFF TGTGCCAGCAGAGGCCTGGGGACTAGCGGTACCTCCTACAATGAGCAGTTCTTC
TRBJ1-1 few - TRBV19 CASSAAIRNTEAFF TGTGCCAGTAGTGCAGCCATTAGGAACACTGAAGCTTTCTTT